A selection of T cell receptor beta chains follows, all from one sample in a study of T cells after yellow fever vaccination. TCRdb reanalysed the 5' RACE reads using MiXCR and keeps one entry per CDR3 protein. The table shows a few hundred thousand distinct CDR3 sequences, with less than 20% occurring only once. Material: PBMCs, obtained 5 days after the first yellow fever vaccination. These receptors came from a man younger than 35 who received the YFV17D yellow fever vaccine. CDR3s include the opening cysteine and the closing phenylalanine or tryptophan. Each record gives: clone size, V gene, D gene, J gene, CDR3 protein, CDR3 DNA. The D gene is left open where the match is weak. Expanded clones are given a class, and other clones once, few, many or no size at all.

>.|TRBV7-9|.|TRBJ2-3
CASSPTTTTDTQYF
TGTGCCAGCAGCCCGACGACAACCACAGATACGCAGTATTTT
>few|TRBV7-2|.|TRBJ1-5
CASSLGGQEQPQHF
TGTGCCAGCAGCTTGGGGGGGCAGGAACAGCCCCAGCATTTT
>many|TRBV7-2|.|TRBJ2-2
CASSLGGGTGELFF
TGTGCCAGCAGCTTAGGGGGCGGCACCGGGGAGCTGTTTTTT
>many|TRBV7-3|.|TRBJ2-3
CASSINPSGIHTQYF
TGTGCCAGCAGCATCAACCCGTCGGGGATACATACGCAGTATTTT
>few|TRBV7-6|TRBD1|TRBJ2-7
CASSSPSTGASAYEQYF
TGTGCCAGCAGTTCGCCATCGACAGGGGCCAGCGCCTACGAGCAGTACTTC
>.|TRBV5-6|.|TRBJ2-2
CATARRANTGELFF
TGTGCCACGGCTCGGAGGGCGAACACCGGGGAGCTGTTTTTT
>few|TRBV14|.|TRBJ2-7
CASSLLGNTYEQYF
TGTGCCAGCAGCCTCTTGGGGAATACCTACGAGCAGTACTTC
>.|TRBV7-9|.|TRBJ1-5
CASSQGTLSNQPQHF
TGTGCCAGCAGCCAGGGGACCCTTAGCAATCAGCCCCAGCATTTT
>few|TRBV12-3/TRBV12-4|TRBD2|TRBJ2-1
CASSLEAGGVNEQFF
TGTGCCAGCAGTTTAGAGGCGGGGGGGGTCAATGAGCAGTTCTTC
>few|TRBV10-3|.|TRBJ1-1
CAISSTGINTEAFF
TGTGCCATCAGCTCCACAGGGATCAACACTGAAGCTTTCTTT
>.|TRBV4-1|TRBD1|TRBJ1-5
CASSAGTGLVSNQPQHF
TGCGCCAGCAGCGCCGGGACAGGGCTTGTTAGCAATCAGCCCCAGCATTTT
>.|TRBV9|.|TRBJ1-1
CASSPWTETREAFF
TGTGCCAGCAGCCCTTGGACCGAGACAAGAGAAGCTTTCTTT
>.|TRBV5-1|.|TRBJ1-1
CASATDPGVTEAFF
TGCGCCAGCGCGACAGATCCAGGGGTCACTGAAGCTTTCTTT
>.|TRBV7-9|.|TRBJ2-4
CASSPEGRQYF
TGTGCCAGCAGCCCAGAGGGGAGGCAGTACTTC
>few|TRBV12-3/TRBV12-4|.|TRBJ1-4
CASSLDGGDYEKLFF
TGTGCCAGCAGTTTGGATGGGGGGGATTATGAAAAACTGTTTTTT
>few|TRBV7-2|.|TRBJ2-7
CASSASQGLRYEQYF
TGTGCCAGCAGCGCCTCCCAGGGGCTGAGGTACGAGCAGTACTTC
>.|TRBV10-3|TRBD2|TRBJ2-1
CAISGQASGGYNEQFF
TGTGCCATCAGCGGCCAAGCTAGCGGGGGTTACAATGAGCAGTTCTTC
>.|TRBV28|TRBD1|TRBJ1-5
CASSWDRPGYQPQHF
TGTGCCAGCAGTTGGGACAGGCCAGGCTATCAGCCCCAGCATTTT
>.|TRBV12-3/TRBV12-4|TRBD1|TRBJ1-1
CASSPRDRGFPFF
TGTGCCAGCAGTCCCCGGGACAGGGGGTTTCCTTTCTTT
>few|TRBV10-3|.|TRBJ1-5
CAISESRGAGQPQHF
TGTGCCATCAGTGAGTCGAGGGGGGCAGGTCAGCCCCAGCATTTT
>.|TRBV19|.|TRBJ1-2
CASSIVQTASRYGYTF
TGTGCCAGTAGTATAGTTCAGACGGCCTCCCGCTATGGCTACACCTTC
>few|TRBV5-6|.|TRBJ2-2
CASSLVVRTDRNTGELFF
TGTGCCAGCAGCTTGGTAGTTAGGACAGATCGGAACACCGGGGAGCTGTTTTTT
>.|TRBV25-1|.|TRBJ1-1
CASTTVLNTEAFF
TGTGCCAGCACCACAGTCTTGAACACTGAAGCTTTCTTT
>.|TRBV4-1|.|TRBJ1-1
CASSQVTRGNTEAFF
TGCGCCAGCAGCCAAGTTACCAGGGGAAACACTGAAGCTTTCTTT
>.|TRBV12-3/TRBV12-4|.|TRBJ1-2
CASSLGSAYGYTF
TGTGCCAGCAGTTTGGGGTCCGCCTATGGCTACACCTTC
>.|TRBV7-2|TRBD2|TRBJ2-5
CASSSRLAGVEQETQYF
TGTGCCAGCAGCTCCCGACTAGCGGGGGTGGAACAAGAGACCCAGTACTTC
>few|TRBV18|.|TRBJ1-2
CASSPYSTYVDRPGGYGYTF
TGTGCCAGCTCACCATATTCGACGTACGTCGACAGGCCCGGGGGCTATGGCTACACCTTC
>few|TRBV6-6|.|TRBJ1-5
CASREVSNQPQHF
TGTGCCAGCAGGGAAGTCTCCAATCAGCCCCAGCATTTT
>few|TRBV7-2|TRBD2|TRBJ2-1
CASSPPGAGGYNEQFF
TGTGCCAGCAGCCCCCCTGGAGCGGGGGGGTACAATGAGCAGTTCTTC
>.|TRBV12-5|.|TRBJ2-5
CASGFPLGFVETQYF
TGTGCTAGTGGTTTCCCTTTGGGTTTTGTAGAGACCCAGTACTTC
>once|TRBV18|TRBD2|TRBJ2-3
CASSPTSRRTDTQYF
TGTGCCAGCTCGCCGACTAGCAGACGCACAGATACGCAGTATTTT
>.|TRBV11-2|.|TRBJ2-3
CASTRGGRWAPALDTQYF
TGTGCCAGCACCCGCGGTGGACGGTGGGCCCCTGCTCTCGATACGCAGTATTTT
>few|TRBV10-3|TRBD1|TRBJ1-2
CAISESGQGTNYGYTF
TGTGCCATCAGTGAGTCGGGACAGGGGACTAACTATGGCTACACCTTC
>.|TRBV12-3/TRBV12-4|.|TRBJ2-4
CASNLTDLAKNIQYF
TGTGCCAGCAACCTGACAGATCTAGCCAAAAACATTCAGTACTTC
>many|TRBV4-3|TRBD1|TRBJ2-1
CASSQEGQGATEQFF
TGCGCCAGCAGCCAAGAGGGACAGGGCGCTACGGAGCAGTTCTTC
>.|TRBV12-3/TRBV12-4|.|TRBJ2-2
CASSLARWELFF
TGTGCCAGCAGTTTAGCACGATGGGAGCTGTTTTTT
>many|TRBV7-9|.|TRBJ2-1
CASSSLAGYNEQFF
TGTGCCAGCAGCTCCCTCGCCGGGTACAATGAGCAGTTCTTC
>few|TRBV7-2|TRBD2|TRBJ2-1
CASSPLSSGGAGKQFF
TGTGCCAGCAGCCCGCTCTCCAGCGGGGGGGCTGGGAAGCAGTTCTTC
>.|TRBV5-4|.|TRBJ2-5
CASSLGGGHGSETQYF
TGTGCCAGCAGCTTGGGAGGGGGGCACGGTTCGGAGACCCAGTACTTC
>.|TRBV9|.|TRBJ2-2
CASSPIRAGELFF
TGTGCCAGCAGTCCTATCCGGGCCGGGGAGCTGTTTTTT
>.|TRBV20-1|TRBD2|TRBJ2-3
CSAGRTSGSVGDTQYF
TGCAGTGCTGGGCGGACTAGCGGGTCGGTTGGAGATACGCAGTATTTT
>.|TRBV7-9|.|TRBJ1-1
CASSPHMVNTEAFF
TGTGCCAGCAGCCCACACATGGTGAACACTGAAGCTTTCTTT
>.|TRBV27|.|TRBJ1-6
CASRGAGGGSPLHF
TGTGCCAGCAGGGGAGCCGGGGGAGGTTCACCCCTCCACTTT
>.|TRBV15|.|TRBJ2-5
CATSRDPSNGETQYF
TGTGCCACCAGCAGAGATCCCTCGAATGGGGAGACCCAGTACTTC
>few|TRBV20-1|TRBD2|TRBJ2-3
CSAHTSGASDTQYF
TGCAGTGCTCATACTAGCGGGGCATCAGATACGCAGTATTTT
>many|TRBV5-1|TRBD1|TRBJ1-1
CASSSQGATEAFF
TGCGCCAGCAGCTCGCAGGGGGCCACTGAAGCTTTCTTT
>few|TRBV12-3/TRBV12-4|.|TRBJ1-1
CASSLGQGGWTEAFF
TGTGCCAGCAGTTTAGGTCAAGGGGGGTGGACTGAAGCTTTCTTT
>few|TRBV2|TRBD2|TRBJ2-1
CASSDLGLAPDEQFF
TGTGCCAGCAGTGATTTGGGACTAGCTCCCGATGAGCAGTTCTTC
>.|TRBV27|.|TRBJ1-6
CASSFAGAYSPLHF
TGTGCCAGCAGTTTTGCAGGGGCCTATTCACCCCTCCACTTT
>few|TRBV28|.|TRBJ1-3
CATRETSGNTIYF
TGTGCCACCCGGGAAACCTCTGGAAACACCATATATTTT
>.|TRBV29-1|TRBD1|TRBJ1-2
CSVDRATGTFGYTF
TGCAGCGTTGACCGGGCGACAGGGACTTTTGGCTACACCTTC
>many|TRBV12-3/TRBV12-4|.|TRBJ1-3
CASSSTGASGNTIYF
TGTGCCAGCAGTTCCACAGGTGCCTCTGGAAACACCATATATTTT
>few|TRBV5-1|.|TRBJ2-3
CASSLADLVDTQYF
TGCGCCAGCAGCTTGGCTGACCTCGTGGATACGCAGTATTTT
>.|TRBV7-9|.|TRBJ1-1
CASSPQRDTEAFF
TGTGCCAGCAGCCCTCAGCGAGACACTGAAGCTTTCTTT
>.|TRBV28|TRBD1|TRBJ1-1
CASSAPGQGAGEAFF
TGTGCCAGCAGTGCACCGGGACAGGGGGCCGGTGAAGCTTTCTTT
>few|TRBV6-5|.|TRBJ1-1
CASSSYSGEAFF
TGTGCCAGCAGTTCGTATTCGGGTGAAGCTTTCTTT